This entry describes one T cell receptor (beta chain). The antigen remains undetermined. The PCR ran on 60 Vbeta and 13 Jbeta primers. The table came from immunoSEQ multiplex PCR; TCRdb's copy has only in-frame clones and leaves some out. The repertoire holds some 170,000 clones, with approximately 72% as singletons. The CDR3 extends over 13 amino acids. Germline V CDR1 and CDR2: SNHLY, FYNNEI. V lost 8 bases, J lost 3 bases, and 14 bases lay in between. These data come from a study of cytomegalovirus exposure and HLA in healthy donors. Turning to the study itself: Earlier sequencing of about 179 million T cells yielded approximately 100 million unique TCR beta sequences. Study-level findings and limits: Analysis performed later found roughly 17,000 TCR beta sequences associated with HLA alleles at 0.05 false discovery rate.

The chain is built from TRBV2 and TRBJ2-7, with a tentative D call TRBD1 (6 bases). Sequenced material: PBMCs. The receptor's source is a human donor in good health. CDR3 DNA sequence: TGTGCCAGCGGTGGACAGTCCCGCTACGAGCAGTACTTC. Amino acid sequence: CASGGQSRYEQYF.